This TCR beta chain was captured in a study of blood T cells in healthy people across ages. Using a J-beta primer mix together with a sample-barcoded 5' primer, a second PCR was run for roughly 7 to 11 cycles. Every molecule of cDNA carried a tag from a template-switch adaptor with 12 random nucleotides. One entry per CDR3 protein results from TCRdb running MiXCR on the 5' RACE reads. The table records hundreds of thousands of distinct CDR3 sequences, 25% of them present only once. CDR3 length: 14 amino acids. The germline V gene has CDR1 SGDLS and CDR2 YYNGEE. Trimming took off 7 bases at V and 3 bases at J, with 14 bases between the two ends. This sample was shared with a second study, whose subject was T cells of mothers and their children. As that report states: When the second PCR was run, its M1S primer added sample barcodes and 2-4 random nucleotides.

Sequenced sample: blood. This sequence originates from a boy aged 5-17 years in good health. This sequence joins TRBV9 and TRBJ2-1, with D perhaps TRBD2 (5 bases). As DNA, the CDR3 is TGTGCCAGCTCCACGGGGTCCTTCTACAATGAGCAGTTCTTC. It yields the protein CASSTGSFYNEQFF.